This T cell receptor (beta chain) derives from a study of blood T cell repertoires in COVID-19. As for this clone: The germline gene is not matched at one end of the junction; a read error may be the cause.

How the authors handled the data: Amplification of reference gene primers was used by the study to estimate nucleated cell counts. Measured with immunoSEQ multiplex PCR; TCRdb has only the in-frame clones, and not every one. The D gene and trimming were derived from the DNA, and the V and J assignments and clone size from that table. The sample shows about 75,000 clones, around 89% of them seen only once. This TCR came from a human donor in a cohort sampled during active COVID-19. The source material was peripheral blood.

The CDR3 DNA sequence: TGTGCCAGCAGCCGAGCCAGGGGCAGGGAAACGTATTTT. It codes for CASSRARGRETYF. The chain employs TRBV16 and TRBJ1-4, with a possible D match to TRBD1 (6 bases). CDR1 is KGHSY and CDR2 is FQNENV in the germline V gene. The CDR3 has 13 amino acids.